The sequence of this T cell receptor (beta chain) was determined in a study of T cell repertoires in cytomegalovirus infection. Study results and caveats: Public TCR beta family frequency separated CMV-and-HLA carriers, including in an independent cohort.

Looked up from germline, CDR1 is SGHVS and CDR2 is FNYEAQ. CDR3 length: 14 residues. The ends lost 5 bases at V and 5 bases at J; junction bases unmatched: 7. Of note for this clonotype: Its antigen is still unknown.

TCRdb processed the reads anew with MiXCR; each CDR3 protein has one entry. The sample lists 200,000 to 300,000 distinct CDR3 sequences; 10% to 15% were seen once. The material sequenced was PBMCs. This TCR derives from a human donor in good health (CMV status not recorded). Some clones in this sample may be carry-over from other donors' samples. The V gene is TRBV7-6, the J gene TRBJ2-3; 7 bases line up with TRBD2. The DNA for the CDR3 is TGTGCCAGCAGCCACAGTTCGGGAGGAGATACGCAGTATTTT. Translated: CASSHSSGGDTQYF.